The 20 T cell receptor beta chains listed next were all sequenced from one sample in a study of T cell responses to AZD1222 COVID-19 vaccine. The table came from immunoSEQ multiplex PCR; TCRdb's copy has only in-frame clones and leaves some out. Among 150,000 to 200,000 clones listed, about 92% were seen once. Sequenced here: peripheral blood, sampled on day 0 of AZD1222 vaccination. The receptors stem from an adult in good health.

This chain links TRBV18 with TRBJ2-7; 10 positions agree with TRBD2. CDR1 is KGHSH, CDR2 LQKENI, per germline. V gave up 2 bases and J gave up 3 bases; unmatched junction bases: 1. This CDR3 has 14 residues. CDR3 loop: CASSPASGSYEQYF. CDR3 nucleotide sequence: TGTGCCAGCTCACCAGCTAGCGGGAGCTACGAGCAGTACTTC.

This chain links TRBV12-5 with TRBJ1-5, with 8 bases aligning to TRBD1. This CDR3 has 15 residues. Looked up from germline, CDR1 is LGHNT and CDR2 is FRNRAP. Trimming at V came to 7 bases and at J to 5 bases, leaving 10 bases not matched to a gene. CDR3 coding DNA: TGTGCTAGTGCCACTCTGACAGGGGTCCATCAGCCCCAGCATTTT. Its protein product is CASATLTGVHQPQHF.

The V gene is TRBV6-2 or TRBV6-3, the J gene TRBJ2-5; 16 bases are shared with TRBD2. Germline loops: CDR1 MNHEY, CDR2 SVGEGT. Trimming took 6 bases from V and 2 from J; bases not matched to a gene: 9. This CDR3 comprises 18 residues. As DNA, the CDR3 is TGTGCCAGCAGCTCCCCGGGACTAGCGGGGGGGCGGCAAGAGACCCAGTACTTC. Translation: CASSSPGLAGGRQETQYF.

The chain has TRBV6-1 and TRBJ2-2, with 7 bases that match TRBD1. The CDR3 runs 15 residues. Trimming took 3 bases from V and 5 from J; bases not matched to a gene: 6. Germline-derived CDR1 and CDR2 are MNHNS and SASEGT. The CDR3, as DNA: TGTGCCAGCAGTGAGGTGGACAGGTGGACCGGGGAGCTGTTTTTT. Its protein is CASSEVDRWTGELFF.

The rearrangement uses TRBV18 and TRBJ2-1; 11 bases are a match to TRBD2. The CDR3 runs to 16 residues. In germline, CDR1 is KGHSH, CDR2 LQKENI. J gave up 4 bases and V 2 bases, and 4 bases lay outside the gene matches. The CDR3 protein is CASSPALAGGYNEQFF. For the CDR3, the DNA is TGTGCCAGCTCACCAGCTCTAGCGGGGGGATACAATGAGCAGTTCTTC.

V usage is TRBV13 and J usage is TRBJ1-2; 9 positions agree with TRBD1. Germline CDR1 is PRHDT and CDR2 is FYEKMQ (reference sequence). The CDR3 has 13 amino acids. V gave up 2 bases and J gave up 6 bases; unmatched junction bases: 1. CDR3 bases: TGTGCCAGCAGCTTAACAGGGGGCGATGGCTACACCTTC. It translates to CASSLTGGDGYTF. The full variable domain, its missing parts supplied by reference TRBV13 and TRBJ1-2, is AAGVIQSPRHLIKEKRETATLKCYPIPRHDTVYWYQQGPGQDPQFLISFYEKMQSDKGSIPDRFSAQQFSDYHSELNMSSLELGDSALYFCASSLTGGDGYTFGSGTRLTVV.

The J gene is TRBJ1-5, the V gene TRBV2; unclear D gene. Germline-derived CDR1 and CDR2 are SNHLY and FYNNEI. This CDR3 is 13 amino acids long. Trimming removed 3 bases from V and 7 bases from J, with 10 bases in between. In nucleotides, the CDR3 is TGTGCCAGCAGTGATACGGGAATACAGCCCCAGCATTTT. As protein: CASSDTGIQPQHF.

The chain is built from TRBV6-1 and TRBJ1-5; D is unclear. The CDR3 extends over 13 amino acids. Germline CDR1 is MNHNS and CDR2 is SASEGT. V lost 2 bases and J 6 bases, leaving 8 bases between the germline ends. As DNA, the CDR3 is TGTGCCAGCAGTGAATTTGGAAGTCAGCCCCAGCATTTT. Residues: CASSEFGSQPQHF.

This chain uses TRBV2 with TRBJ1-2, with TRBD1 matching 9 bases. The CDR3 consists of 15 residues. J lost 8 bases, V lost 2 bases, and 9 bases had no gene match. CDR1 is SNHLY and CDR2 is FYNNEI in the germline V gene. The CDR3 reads CASSETYRGRVGYTF. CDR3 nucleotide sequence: TGTGCCAGCAGTGAAACCTACAGGGGGCGCGTAGGCTACACCTTC.

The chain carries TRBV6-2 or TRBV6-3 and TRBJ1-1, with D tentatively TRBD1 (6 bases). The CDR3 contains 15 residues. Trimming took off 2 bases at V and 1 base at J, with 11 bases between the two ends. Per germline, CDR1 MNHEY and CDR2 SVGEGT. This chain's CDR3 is CASSYPQGPNTEAFF. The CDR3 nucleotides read TGTGCCAGCAGTTACCCACAGGGACCGAACACTGAAGCTTTCTTT.

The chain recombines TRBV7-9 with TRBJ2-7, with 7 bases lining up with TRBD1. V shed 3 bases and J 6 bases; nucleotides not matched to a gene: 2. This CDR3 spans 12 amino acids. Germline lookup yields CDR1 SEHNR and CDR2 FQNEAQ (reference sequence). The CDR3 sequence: CASSFTGAEQYF. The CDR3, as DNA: TGTGCCAGCAGCTTCACAGGGGCCGAGCAGTACTTC.

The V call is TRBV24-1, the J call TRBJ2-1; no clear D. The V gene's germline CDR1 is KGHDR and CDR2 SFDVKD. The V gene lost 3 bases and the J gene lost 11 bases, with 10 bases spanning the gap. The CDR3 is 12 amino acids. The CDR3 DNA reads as TGTGCCACCAGTGATGGGATGGCCAAGCAGTTCTTC. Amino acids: CATSDGMAKQFF.

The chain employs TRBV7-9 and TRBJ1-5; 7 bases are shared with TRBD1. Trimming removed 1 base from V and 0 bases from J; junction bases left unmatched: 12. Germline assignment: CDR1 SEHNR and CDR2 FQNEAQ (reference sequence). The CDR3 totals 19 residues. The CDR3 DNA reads TGTGCCAGCAGCTTAGATCTGTCAGGGGGTTCGAATAGCAATCAGCCCCAGCATTTT. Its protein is CASSLDLSGGSNSNQPQHF.

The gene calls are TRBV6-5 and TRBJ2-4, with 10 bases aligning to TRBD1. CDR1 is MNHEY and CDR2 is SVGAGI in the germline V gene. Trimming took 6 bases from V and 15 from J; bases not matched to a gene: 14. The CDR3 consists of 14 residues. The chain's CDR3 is CASSLGQGNLRRYF. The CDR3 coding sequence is TGTGCCAGCAGCTTGGGACAGGGGAATTTGAGGCGGTACTTC.

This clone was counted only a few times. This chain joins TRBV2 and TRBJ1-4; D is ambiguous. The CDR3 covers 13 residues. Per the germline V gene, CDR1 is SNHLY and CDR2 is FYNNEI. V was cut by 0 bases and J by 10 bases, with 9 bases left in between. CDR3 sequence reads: CASSEAVLVKLFF. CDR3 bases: TGTGCCAGCAGTGAAGCGGTGCTAGTAAAACTGTTTTTT.

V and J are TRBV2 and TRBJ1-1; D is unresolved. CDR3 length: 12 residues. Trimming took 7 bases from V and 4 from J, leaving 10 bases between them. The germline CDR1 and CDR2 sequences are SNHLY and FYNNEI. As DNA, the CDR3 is TGTGCCAGCACCCCGCGGAGCACTGAAGCTTTCTTT. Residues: CASTPRSTEAFF.

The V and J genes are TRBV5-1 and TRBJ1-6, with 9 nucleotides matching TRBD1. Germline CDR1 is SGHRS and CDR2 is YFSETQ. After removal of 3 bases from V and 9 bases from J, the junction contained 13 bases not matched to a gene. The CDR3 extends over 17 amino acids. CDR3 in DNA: TGCGCCAGCAGCTCCCCATCGACCTCGGGACAGGGTTCACCCCTCCACTTT. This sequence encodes CASSSPSTSGQGSPLHF.

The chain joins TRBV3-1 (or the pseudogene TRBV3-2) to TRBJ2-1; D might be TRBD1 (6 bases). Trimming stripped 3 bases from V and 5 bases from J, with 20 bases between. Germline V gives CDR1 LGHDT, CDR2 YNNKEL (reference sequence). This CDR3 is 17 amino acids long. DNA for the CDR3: TGTGCCAGCAGCCATGTAACTACAGGGAAAGTCAACAATGAGCAGTTCTTC. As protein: CASSHVTTGKVNNEQFF.

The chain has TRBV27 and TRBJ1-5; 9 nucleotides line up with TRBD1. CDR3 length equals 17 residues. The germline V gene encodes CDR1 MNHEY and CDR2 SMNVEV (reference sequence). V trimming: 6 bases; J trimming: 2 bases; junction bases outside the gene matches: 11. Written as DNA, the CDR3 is TGTGCCAGCAGCCTACAGGGGGCGTTTAATGGCAATCAGCCCCAGCATTTT. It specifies CASSLQGAFNGNQPQHF.

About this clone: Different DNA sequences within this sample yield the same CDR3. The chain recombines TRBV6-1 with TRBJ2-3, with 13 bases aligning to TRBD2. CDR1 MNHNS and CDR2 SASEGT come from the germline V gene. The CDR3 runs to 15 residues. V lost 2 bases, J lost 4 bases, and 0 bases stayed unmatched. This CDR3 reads CASSETSGGADTQYF. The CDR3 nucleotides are TGTGCCAGCAGTGAAACTAGCGGGGGGGCAGATACGCAGTATTTT.